The entry below describes one T cell receptor (beta chain). This sample stems from a study of blood T cell repertoires in COVID-19. Assay used: immunoSEQ multiplex PCR; TCRdb lists only in-frame clones, some missing. In the table there are roughly 280,000 clones, less than 95% of which are singletons. Participants had their cohort set by participant-reported clinical history. A case of COVID-19 had been met by exposed participants within 2 weeks before study entry. This CDR3 spans 14 amino acids. Germline V gene lookup returns CDR1 SNHLY and CDR2 FYNNEI. Trimming cost V 3 bases and J 4 bases, with 12 bases left between them.

The sequence came from a man aged 40-49 years who had been exposed to COVID-19. The chain links TRBV2 to TRBJ1-1; tentatively, D is TRBD1 (6 bases). The source material was PBMCs or T cells enriched from blood (not recorded which). CDR3 region: CASSEQGRSTEAFF. CDR3 DNA sequence: TGTGCCAGCAGTGAGCAGGGGCGCAGCACTGAAGCTTTCTTT. Combining the CDR3 with reference TRBV2 and TRBJ1-1 gives the whole variable domain EPEVTQTPSHQVTQMGQEVILRCVPISNHLYFYWYRQILGQKVEFLVSFYNNEISEKSEIFDDQFSVERPDGSNFTLKIRSTKLEDSAMYFCASSEQGRSTEAFFGQGTRLTVV.